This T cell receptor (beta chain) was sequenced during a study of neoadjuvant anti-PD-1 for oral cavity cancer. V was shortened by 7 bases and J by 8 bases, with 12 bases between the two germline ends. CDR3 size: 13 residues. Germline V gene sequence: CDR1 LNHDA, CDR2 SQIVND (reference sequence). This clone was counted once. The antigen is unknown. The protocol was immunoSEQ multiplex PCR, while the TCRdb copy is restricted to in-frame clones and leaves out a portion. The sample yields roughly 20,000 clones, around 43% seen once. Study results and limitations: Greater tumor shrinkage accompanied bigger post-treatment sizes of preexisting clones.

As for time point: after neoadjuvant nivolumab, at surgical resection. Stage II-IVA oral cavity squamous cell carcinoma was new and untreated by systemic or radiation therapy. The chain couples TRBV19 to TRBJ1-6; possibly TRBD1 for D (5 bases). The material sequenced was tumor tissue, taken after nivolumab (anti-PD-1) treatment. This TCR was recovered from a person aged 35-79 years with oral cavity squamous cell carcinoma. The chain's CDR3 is CASKDKTDSPLHF. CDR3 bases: TGTGCCAGTAAGGACAAGACGGATTCACCCCTCCACTTT. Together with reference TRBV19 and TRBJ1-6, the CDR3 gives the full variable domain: DGGITQSPKYLFRKEGQNVTLSCEQNLNHDAMYWYRQDPGQGLRLIYYSQIVNDFQKGDIAEGYSVSREKKESFPLTVTSAQKNPTAFYLCASKDKTDSPLHFGNGTRLTVT.